The 11 T cell receptor beta chains reported below all come from one sample, sequenced in a study of shared clonotypes between healthy human individuals. Generated by immunoSEQ multiplex PCR, the TCRdb table keeps only in-frame clones and is missing some. The sample holds about 2 million clones, 85% to 95% seen once. CD45RO-negative, CCR7-positively selected cells formed the naive CD8 fraction, excluding terminally differentiated effector memory CD45RA+ cells. The sample comprised naive CD8+ T cells sorted from blood. Receptor source: a man between 18 and 35 years old in good health.

The chain uses TRBV4-3 and TRBJ2-7; 12 positions match TRBD2. V shed 1 base, J shed 7 bases, and the junction held 5 bases outside the gene matches. The CDR3 sequence is 15 residues long. Germline CDR1 LGHNA, CDR2 YSLEER. CDR3 loop: CASSQGLAGVGEQYF. The CDR3 bases are TGCGCCAGCAGCCAAGGACTAGCGGGAGTAGGTGAGCAGTACTTC.

This CDR3 is CASSPGQGKYEQYF. The CDR3 DNA reads TGTGCCAGCAGCCCGGGACAGGGAAAGTACGAGCAGTACTTC. The chain links TRBV7-9 to TRBJ2-7; 9 positions match TRBD1. Losses at the gene ends were 5 bases for V and 4 bases for J; bases not matched to a gene: 6. Germline CDR1 is SEHNR and CDR2 is FQNEAQ (reference sequence). The CDR3 runs 14 residues.

This chain joins TRBV11-3 and TRBJ2-3, with 7 bases aligning to TRBD2. The CDR3 is 15 residues long. Losses at the gene ends were 5 bases for V and 0 bases for J; bases not matched to a gene: 5. CDR1 is SGHNT, CDR2 YENEEA, per germline. DNA for the CDR3: TGTGCCAGCAGCGAAACTAGCGAGAGCACAGATACGCAGTATTTT. Protein: CASSETSESTDTQYF.

V and J are TRBV4-3 and TRBJ1-1; possibly TRBD1 for D (5 bases). The CDR3 length is 16 residues. V gave up 1 base and J gave up 1 base, with 13 bases separating them. Germline assignment: CDR1 LGHNA and CDR2 YSLEER. The CDR3 reads CASSQGRGVGNTEAFF. The CDR3 DNA sequence: TGCGCCAGCAGCCAAGGCCGGGGGGTTGGGAACACTGAAGCTTTCTTT.

DNA for the CDR3: TGTGCCAGCAGCATCGGACAGGAAACCTTCTATGGCTACACCTTC. Encoded protein: CASSIGQETFYGYTF. This sequence joins TRBV6-5 and TRBJ1-2, with 7 bases matching TRBD1. This CDR3 region has 15 residues. Germline CDR1 is MNHEY and CDR2 is SVGAGI. Losses at the gene ends were 6 bases for V and 4 bases for J; bases not matched to a gene: 11.

The chain combines TRBV13 with TRBJ2-7, with TRBD2 matching 11 bases. The CDR3 sequence is 15 residues long. Per germline, CDR1 PRHDT and CDR2 FYEKMQ (reference sequence). V trimming: 0 bases; J trimming: 9 bases; junction bases outside the gene matches: 7. CDR3 sequence (DNA): TGTGCCAGCAGCTTAGGACTAGCGGGAGTAGGAACGCAGTACTTC. It translates to CASSLGLAGVGTQYF.

The chain couples TRBV5-4 to TRBJ1-1; TRBD1 aligns across 8 bases. The germline V gene encodes CDR1 SGHNT and CDR2 YYREEE (reference sequence). The CDR3 extends over 16 amino acids. The ends lost 3 bases at V and 5 bases at J; junction bases unmatched: 12. CDR3 coding DNA: TGTGCCAGCAGCTCGGGACAGGAGACCTGGAGGACTGAAGCTTTCTTT. Amino acid sequence: CASSSGQETWRTEAFF.

The chain recombines TRBV30 with TRBJ2-2, with D perhaps matching TRBD2 (6 bases). Trimming shortened V by 0 bases and J by 7 bases, and 12 bases separated the two germline ends. The CDR3 is 14 residues long. The germline V gene encodes CDR1 GTSNPN and CDR2 SVGIG (reference sequence). The CDR3 DNA reads TGTGCCTGGAGTGTAGCGGGTTTGGACGGGGAGCTGTTTTTT. Encoded protein: CAWSVAGLDGELFF.

This chain connects TRBV11-1 to TRBJ2-1; 13 positions match TRBD2. V shed 4 bases, J shed 4 bases, and the junction held 7 bases outside the gene matches. Per germline, CDR1 SGHAT and CDR2 FQDESV (reference sequence). CDR3 length: 17 residues. The CDR3 DNA reads TGTGCCAGCAGCTACGGGACTAGCGGGGCCCCTTACAATGAGCAGTTCTTC. This codes for CASSYGTSGAPYNEQFF.

The chain couples TRBV4-1 to TRBJ1-2, with 7 nucleotides matching TRBD1. Germline V gene data show CDR1 as MGHRA and CDR2 as YSYEKL. This CDR3 spans 15 amino acids. V gave up 2 bases and J gave up 4 bases; unmatched junction bases: 7. The CDR3 region has the DNA TGCGCCAGCAGCCAAACAGACAGGGTGATCTATGGCTACACCTTC. Encoded protein: CASSQTDRVIYGYTF.

J is TRBJ2-7 and V is TRBV6-5; no definite D call. V was clipped by 8 bases and J by 5 bases, with 10 bases between them. Germline CDR1 is MNHEY and CDR2 is SVGAGI. CDR3 size: 11 residues. The CDR3 loop is CASVWGNEQYF. CDR3 sequence (DNA): TGTGCCAGCGTTTGGGGTAACGAGCAGTACTTC.